This passage covers 32 T cell receptor beta chains from one sample sequenced in a study of blood T cells in healthy people across ages. The use of a sample-barcoded 5' primer and a J-beta primer mix characterized a second PCR of roughly 7 to 11 cycles. TCRdb fed the 5' RACE reads into MiXCR, producing one record per CDR3 protein. The table lists over 500,000 distinct CDR3 sequences, around 27% of them singletons. The sample was also linked to a second study, of T cells of mothers and their children.

Material: blood. These receptor sequences come from a boy aged 2 to 9 in good health.

This clonotype turned up a few times. The genes are TRBV7-9 and TRBJ2-7; 11 nucleotides line up with TRBD1. Trimming took 1 base from V and 6 from J; bases not matched to a gene: 2. The germline V gene has CDR1 SEHNR and CDR2 FQNEAQ (reference sequence). The CDR3 is 14 residues long. The DNA for the CDR3 is TGTGCCAGCAGCTTAGTCGGGACAGGGGGCGAGCAGTACTTC. This translates into CASSLVGTGGEQYF.

The sample holds a few counts of this clonotype. V usage is TRBV10-3 and J usage is TRBJ2-5, with D maybe TRBD2 (6 bases). The V end was cut by 4 bases, the J end by 1 base, with 13 bases between. CDR3 length: 15 residues. The germline V gene has CDR1 ENHRY and CDR2 SYGVKD. CDR3 coding DNA: TGTGCCATCAGTGCCCGCCGGGACTTCCAAGAGACCCAGTACTTC. Its protein is CAISARRDFQETQYF.

The chain links TRBV2 to TRBJ1-4; 10 bases are shared with TRBD1. Per germline, CDR1 SNHLY and CDR2 FYNNEI. The CDR3 sequence is 15 residues long. J lost 8 bases, V lost 4 bases, and 7 bases had no gene match. CDR3 DNA sequence: TGTGCCAGCAGTGCGGTGGGGACAGGGGACGAAAAACTGTTTTTT. Its protein is CASSAVGTGDEKLFF.

This clonotype has a count of ten or more. CDR3 sequence reads: CSVEDYPRGTAVPQYF. For the CDR3, the DNA is TGCAGCGTTGAAGATTACCCCCGAGGTACGGCGGTTCCCCAGTACTTC. This chain links TRBV29-1 with TRBJ2-5; no clear D gene. Trimming took off 0 bases at V and 9 bases at J, with 23 bases between the two ends. The germline gives CDR1 SQVTM, CDR2 ANQGSEA. The CDR3 extends over 16 amino acids.

In its sample, this clonotype was seen a few times. The chain is built from TRBV14 and TRBJ2-1; D call uncertain. Looked up from germline, CDR1 is SGHDN and CDR2 is FVKESK. The V end lost 2 bases, the J end lost 6 bases, and 17 bases lay between the germline ends. The CDR3 has 16 residues. The CDR3 nucleotides read TGTGCCAGCAGCCAACTGGACCCGGTGGCTGGCAATGAGCAGTTCTTC. It encodes CASSQLDPVAGNEQFF.

V gene TRBV6-1 combines with J gene TRBJ2-5; 7 bases fit TRBD1. The J call is uncertain, as TRBJ2-7 better fits the DNA end. Per germline, CDR1 MNHNS and CDR2 SASEGT. This CDR3 region has 14 residues. The CDR3 nucleotides are TGTGCCAGCAGGATGGGGACAGCCACCTACGAGCAGTACTTC. Its translation: CASRMGTATYEQYF.

V gene TRBV7-2 combines with J gene TRBJ2-4, with 9 bases aligning to TRBD2. Germline CDR1 reads SGHTA; CDR2 reads FQGNSA. The CDR3 spans 17 residues. Unmatched junction bases numbered 6, after V lost 1 base and J lost 2 bases. CDR3 sequence: CASSLEGSGSPKNIQYF. The CDR3 DNA is TGTGCCAGCAGCTTAGAAGGTAGCGGGAGTCCCAAAAACATTCAGTACTTC.

The chain carries TRBV11-2 and TRBJ2-1; TRBD1 aligns across 8 bases. CDR3 size: 15 residues. Losses at the gene ends were 0 bases for V and 4 bases for J; bases not matched to a gene: 2. Germline CDR1 and CDR2: SGHAT and FQNNGV. The CDR3 DNA sequence: TGTGCCAGCAGCTTAGAGGGACAGGTTTACAATGAGCAGTTCTTC. It is translated as CASSLEGQVYNEQFF.

This clonotype was picked up many times. The chain uses TRBV5-1 and TRBJ2-5; D tentatively reads TRBD1 or TRBD2 (5 bases each). The CDR3 is 16 amino acids. Per the germline V gene, CDR1 is SGHRS and CDR2 is YFSETQ. Trimming shortened V by 4 bases and J by 0 bases, and 16 bases separated the two germline ends. CDR3 coding DNA: TGCGCCAGCAGCGTCCCGGGGCCGCTATACCAAGAGACCCAGTACTTC. Translated, it gives CASSVPGPLYQETQYF. The complete variable domain, with remaining parts taken from reference TRBV5-1 and TRBJ2-5, reads KAGVTQTPRYLIKTRGQQVTLSCSPISGHRSVSWYQQTPGQGLQFLFEYFSETQRNKGNFPGRFSGRQFSNSRSEMNVSTLELGDSALYLCASSVPGPLYQETQYFGPGTRLLVL.

The chain combines TRBV7-2 with TRBJ2-7; 9 bases match TRBD2. V was pared by 3 bases and J by 0 bases, with 12 bases of the junction left unmatched. The CDR3 covers 18 residues. Germline lookup yields CDR1 SGHTA and CDR2 FQGNSA. The CDR3 reads CASSFTGLADRSSYEQYF. The CDR3 DNA is TGTGCCAGCAGCTTCACGGGACTAGCAGACCGAAGCTCCTACGAGCAGTACTTC.

The chain employs TRBV12-3 or TRBV12-4 and TRBJ1-2; the D gene is possibly TRBD1 (6 bases). V lost 7 bases, J lost 8 bases, and 17 bases lay in between. This CDR3 is built from 13 residues. This CDR3 is CASTLNTGKGYTF. DNA of the CDR3: TGTGCCAGCACCCTTAATACAGGGAAAGGCTACACCTTC.

This clonotype showed up just a few times. J is TRBJ2-5 and V is TRBV12-3 or TRBV12-4; D unclear. Trimming cost V 3 bases and J 5 bases, with 10 bases left between them. The CDR3 spans 13 residues. The chain's CDR3 is CASSFSALETQYF. The DNA of the CDR3 is TGTGCCAGCAGTTTCTCGGCCCTGGAGACCCAGTACTTC.

The V and J genes are TRBV7-6 and TRBJ2-3, with a possible D match to TRBD2 (6 bases). The length of the CDR3 is 14 residues. From germline, CDR1 is SGHVS and CDR2 FNYEAQ. With 1 base removed from V and 5 bases from J, the gap between germline ends came to 10 bases. The DNA of the CDR3 is TGTGCCAGCAGCTTAGGGGCAGCGGGAGATACGCAGTATTTT. Translated, it gives CASSLGAAGDTQYF.

Note on this clonotype: One end of the junction does not line up with germline, which may come from a read error. CDR3 nucleotide sequence: TGTGCCAGCAGCTTAGCCCCTATGGGGGTCACCGGGGGGCTGTTTTTT. This encodes CASSLAPMGVTGGLFF. This chain joins TRBV7-2 and TRBJ2-2; D perhaps matches TRBD2 (6 bases). This CDR3 comprises 16 residues. Germline CDR1 reads SGHTA; CDR2 reads FQGNSA. Combining the CDR3 with reference TRBV7-2 and TRBJ2-2 gives the whole variable domain GAGVSQSPSNKVTEKGKDVELRCDPISGHTALYWYRQSLGQGLEFLIYFQGNSAPDKSGLPSDRFSAERTGGSVSTLTIQRTQQEDSAVYLCASSLAPMGVTGGLFFGEGSRLTVL.

This clonotype was counted only a few times. The genes are TRBV27 and TRBJ1-4; TRBD1 is a possible D gene (5 bases). CDR3 size: 13 residues. Germline V gene sequence: CDR1 MNHEY, CDR2 SMNVEV (reference sequence). The ends were cut back, 6 bases at V and 8 bases at J, with 13 bases in the middle. For the CDR3, the DNA is TGTGCCAGCAGCCACGGGACTACGGAAAAACTGTTTTTT. Residues: CASSHGTTEKLFF.

The rearrangement uses TRBV20-1 and TRBJ2-3; D is perhaps TRBD1 or TRBD2 (5 bases each). V lost 6 bases to trimming and J lost 3 bases, with 13 bases between them. This CDR3 contains 13 residues. The germline V gene encodes CDR1 DFQATT and CDR2 SNEGSKA (reference sequence). The CDR3 is CSALGRGTDTQYF. CDR3 bases: TGCAGTGCCCTGGGACGTGGAACAGATACGCAGTATTTT.

The chain has TRBV10-3 and TRBJ1-4; 8 nucleotides align to TRBD1. This CDR3 comprises 19 residues. The V and J ends lost 0 bases and 0 bases, in that order; junction bases with no gene match: 9. Germline CDR1 is ENHRY and CDR2 is SYGVKD. CDR3 amino acids: CAISESGGTGFATNEKLFF. The CDR3, as DNA: TGTGCCATCAGTGAGTCGGGAGGGACAGGCTTTGCAACTAATGAAAAACTGTTTTTT.

This clonotype was picked up a small number of times. The chain recombines TRBV7-2 with TRBJ2-7; possibly TRBD2 for D (5 bases). This CDR3 contains 16 residues. Germline assignment: CDR1 SGHTA and CDR2 FQGNSA. The germline V and J ends were trimmed by 5 bases and 0 bases, with 17 bases remaining between them. The CDR3 region has the DNA TGTGCCAGCAGCCCAACGAGAAATCGGGACTCCTACGAGCAGTACTTC. Its protein product is CASSPTRNRDSYEQYF.

The V call is TRBV7-9, the J call TRBJ1-2; TRBD1 agrees at 10 bases. This CDR3 is 14 amino acids long. V shed 5 bases, J shed 8 bases, and the junction held 8 bases outside the gene matches. Germline assignment: CDR1 SEHNR and CDR2 FQNEAQ (reference sequence). CDR3: CASSRGQGNFGYTF. As DNA, the CDR3 is TGTGCCAGCAGCAGGGGACAGGGGAACTTCGGCTACACCTTC. The full variable domain, completed using reference TRBV7-9 and TRBJ1-2, is DTGVSQNPRHKITKRGQNVTFRCDPISEHNRLYWYRQTLGQGPEFLTYFQNEAQLEKSRLLSDRFSAERPKGSFSTLEIQRTEQGDSAMYLCASSRGQGNFGYTFGSGTRLTVV.

A few counts support this clonotype. The chain combines TRBV11-2 with TRBJ1-4; the D is unclear. The CDR3 is 14 residues long. In germline, CDR1 is SGHAT, CDR2 FQNNGV. Between the trimmed V and J ends, which lost 1 base and 7 bases, there was a span of 10 bases. CDR3 protein: CASSLGAAIEKLFF. For the CDR3, the DNA is TGTGCCAGCAGCTTAGGTGCAGCAATTGAAAAACTGTTTTTT.

The rearrangement uses TRBV28 and TRBJ1-5, with D possibly TRBD1 on 5 matching bases. Germline V gene data show CDR1 as MDHEN and CDR2 as SYDVKM. V shed 5 bases and J shed 7 bases, with 18 bases lying between them. CDR3 length: 15 amino acids. The CDR3 protein is CASSTPRFGTQPQHF. In DNA form, the CDR3 reads TGTGCCAGCAGTACCCCACGATTCGGGACGCAGCCCCAGCATTTT.

The gene calls are TRBV9 and TRBJ2-7; 11 bases agree with TRBD1. CDR1 and CDR2 (germline): SGDLS, YYNGEE. This CDR3 contains 16 residues. Unmatched junction bases numbered 5, after V lost 0 bases and J lost 3 bases. The CDR3 loop is CASSVGGTGGNYEQYF. CDR3 nucleotides: TGTGCCAGCAGCGTAGGCGGGACAGGGGGGAACTACGAGCAGTACTTC.

This clonotype was seen a few times. The V and J genes are TRBV3-1 and TRBJ2-5; 12 nucleotides agree with TRBD2. The CDR3 consists of 16 residues. CDR1 and CDR2 (germline): LGHDT, YNNKEL (reference sequence). V trimming: 3 bases; J trimming: 5 bases; junction bases outside the gene matches: 7. The DNA of the CDR3 is TGTGCCAGCAGCCAGACTAGCGGGAGTCTTGACGAGACCCAGTACTTC. It is translated as CASSQTSGSLDETQYF.

This clonotype has only a few counts. This rearrangement joins TRBV9 to TRBJ2-5, with D possibly being TRBD2 (5 bases). The ends were cut back, 3 bases at V and 2 bases at J, with 14 bases in the middle. The CDR3 sequence is 15 residues long. Germline V lookup: CDR1 SGDLS, CDR2 YYNGEE. CDR3 sequence (DNA): TGTGCCAGCAGCGCGGCAGCGAGGGAGCAAGAGACCCAGTACTTC. This translates into CASSAAAREQETQYF.

This clonotype appeared a few times. The gene calls are TRBV7-9 and TRBJ2-1, with 12 nucleotides matching TRBD1. This CDR3 comprises 15 residues. With 5 bases clipped from V and 12 bases from J, the junction kept 11 bases outside the gene matches. Per the germline V gene, CDR1 is SEHNR and CDR2 is FQNEAQ (reference sequence). CDR3 residues: CASSGPGQGAVGQFF. The CDR3 coding sequence is TGTGCCAGCAGCGGACCGGGACAGGGGGCGGTTGGGCAGTTCTTC.

In this sample, this clonotype turned up a few times. The chain recombines TRBV29-1 with TRBJ2-6, with D hard to call. Per the germline V gene, CDR1 is SQVTM and CDR2 is ANQGSEA. Trimming took off 4 bases at V and 3 bases at J, with 16 bases between the two ends. The CDR3 is 16 residues long. DNA for the CDR3: TGCAGCGTTGCTCTCCTAGTCGACGTTGGGGCCAACGTCCTGACTTTC. This gives the protein CSVALLVDVGANVLTF.

In this sample, this clonotype turned up a few times. The chain is built from TRBV30 and TRBJ1-1; D gene unclear. Trimming pared 2 bases from V and 2 bases from J, leaving 9 bases between. The germline CDR1 and CDR2 sequences are GTSNPN and SVGIG (reference sequence). The CDR3 spans 13 residues. The CDR3 spells CAWSPGRNTEAFF. CDR3 nucleotide sequence: TGTGCCTGGAGTCCCGGCAGAAACACTGAAGCTTTCTTT. The full variable domain, completed using reference TRBV30 and TRBJ1-1, is SQTIHQWPATLVQPVGSPLSLECTVEGTSNPNLYWYRQAAGRGLQLLFYSVGIGQISSEVPQNLSASRPQDRQFILSSKKLLLSDSGFYLCAWSPGRNTEAFFGQGTRLTVV.

On this clonotype itself: The junction departs from the called germline gene at one end, perhaps through a read error. The chain employs TRBV12-3 or TRBV12-4 and TRBJ1-2; D remains unclear. The CDR3 consists of 13 residues. The CDR3 region is CAGSFERAYGYTF. The CDR3, as DNA: TGTGCCGGCAGTTTCGAAAGGGCTTATGGCTACACCTTC.

This clonotype was seen more than once but under ten times. The chain joins TRBV4-3 to TRBJ1-1, with TRBD1 matching over 7 bases. The CDR3 extends over 15 amino acids. Germline V CDR1 and CDR2: LGHNA, YSLEER. V was pared by 1 base and J by 0 bases, with 2 bases of the junction left unmatched. DNA for the CDR3: TGCGCCAGCAGCCAAGCACAGGGGATGAACACTGAAGCTTTCTTT. It is translated as CASSQAQGMNTEAFF.

V gene TRBV7-8 combines with J gene TRBJ1-3, with TRBD1 matching 9 bases. This CDR3 spans 18 amino acids. Per the germline V gene, CDR1 is SGHVS and CDR2 is FQNEAQ. Trimming cost V 5 bases and J 9 bases; bases outside gene matches: 20. The CDR3, as DNA: TGTGCCAGCAGCCCCGGGACAGGGCGAGCCCGAGGGGTGGGCACCATATATTTT. The encoded protein is CASSPGTGRARGVGTIYF.

This chain uses TRBV12-3 or TRBV12-4 with TRBJ1-2, with a weak D call TRBD1 (6 bases). Trimming removed 6 bases from V and 4 bases from J, with 12 bases in between. CDR3 length equals 13 residues. The CDR3 here is CASRGTGFYGYTF. DNA for the CDR3: TGTGCCAGCAGGGGAACAGGGTTCTATGGCTACACCTTC.

The chain links TRBV7-3 to TRBJ2-5, with 11 positions matching TRBD2. Germline CDR1 reads SGHTA; CDR2 reads FQGTGA. Unmatched junction bases numbered 5, after V lost 4 bases and J lost 4 bases. The CDR3 runs 15 residues. The CDR3 sequence: CASSSSGGLIETQYF. Written as DNA, the CDR3 is TGTGCCAGCAGCTCTAGCGGGGGGTTGATAGAGACCCAGTACTTC.